The clone carrying this TCR beta chain was seen once. What it binds is unknown. This sample is part of a study of shared clonotypes between healthy human individuals. Study overall: Each donor's CD4 naive and CD4 memory cells filled three plates apiece, CD8 naive two, and CD8 memory one.

Overall study results and limits: Enrolling few donors narrowed the genetic and exposure-history diversity that was represented. Rarefaction gave evidence that sorted-subset sequencing remained incomplete despite large depth. Relative to their counterparts shared across all four donors, non-shared clonotypes exhibited diminished generation probabilities.

V lost 5 bases and J 6 bases, leaving 16 bases between the germline ends. The CDR3 runs 15 residues. Looked up from germline, CDR1 is SNHLY and CDR2 is FYNNEI. Assay: immunoSEQ multiplex PCR; the TCRdb copy retains only in-frame clones and omits some. The repertoire holds about 600,000 clones, more than 95% seen once, with 0.045% to 0.06% in the top ten. V is TRBV2 and J is TRBJ2-2; D might be TRBD1 (5 bases). This TCR was recovered from a woman aged 25-40 years in good health. Sequencing was performed on naive CD4+ T cells sorted from blood. The subset: CD45RA+ positively selected. CDR3 in amino acids: CASSPQGSGPGELFF. The CDR3 bases are TGTGCCAGCAGTCCTCAGGGATCCGGTCCCGGGGAGCTGTTTTTT.